This TCR beta chain was captured by sequencing in a study of radiotherapy plus CTLA-4 blockade in lung cancer. Regarding the study as a whole: Peripheral blood showed expansion of tumor-derived TCR clones after radiotherapy and ipilimumab. Reports state that early shifts in blood T cell clones, with interferon-beta, best predicted response.

The CDR3 has 14 amino acids. CDR1 and CDR2 (germline): SQVTM, ANQGSEA. V lost 3 bases and J 4 bases, leaving 15 bases between the germline ends. The table came from immunoSEQ multiplex PCR; TCRdb's copy has only in-frame clones and leaves some out. This table holds about 46,000 clones, approximately 80% found once. With regard to this clone: The antigen is unknown.

The V gene is TRBV29-1, the J gene TRBJ2-5, with D tentatively TRBD1 (5 bases). The material was peripheral blood, obtained from a patient treated with radiotherapy plus ipilimumab. The source is a human donor with non-small cell lung cancer whose response to radiotherapy plus ipilimumab could not be evaluated. The CDR3 bases are TGCAGCGTTGATGGGGTCTTGGGGCGAGAGACCCAGTACTTC. Its protein is CSVDGVLGRETQYF.